A single sample is the source of the 30 T cell receptor beta chains below, sequenced in a study of CD8+ T cells in alopecia areata. RNA was extracted and reverse transcribed into cDNA as the sequencing template. Measured with immunoSEQ multiplex PCR; TCRdb has only the in-frame clones, and not every one. The data contain over 200,000 clones, about 60% of them singletons. The material sequenced was CD4+ T cells sorted from blood, taken at week 0. The receptors shown here come from a human donor with alopecia areata.

The chain couples TRBV30 to TRBJ1-1; D possibly corresponds to TRBD1 (5 bases). The V end was cut by 2 bases, the J end by 0 bases, with 10 bases between. CDR1 and CDR2 (germline): GTSNPN, SVGIG (reference sequence). CDR3 size: 14 residues. In nucleotides, the CDR3 is TGTGCCTGGAGTCAGGCAGGGTTGAACACTGAAGCTTTCTTT. It is translated as CAWSQAGLNTEAFF.

In this sample, this clone turned up a few times. The gene calls are TRBV6-5 and TRBJ1-1, with 8 bases lining up with TRBD1. The CDR3 length is 13 residues. The J segment lost 7 bases and the V segment lost 5 bases, leaving 6 bases of the junction unmatched. Germline CDR1 is MNHEY and CDR2 is SVGAGI. The CDR3 nucleotides are TGTGCCAGCAGTGAGGACAGGGTAGGTGAAGCTTTCTTT. This translates into CASSEDRVGEAFF.

This clone came up a few times. The J gene is TRBJ2-7, the V gene TRBV4-1, with unresolved D. V was trimmed by 0 bases and J by 3 bases, leaving 9 bases between them. Germline V CDR1 and CDR2: MGHRA, YSYEKL. CDR3 length: 14 amino acids. The CDR3 here is CASSQEAVYYEQYF. The CDR3 DNA reads TGCGCCAGCAGCCAAGAGGCTGTGTACTACGAGCAGTACTTC.

This clone was seen a handful of times. This rearrangement joins TRBV29-1 to TRBJ2-3, with 11 bases identical to TRBD1. The V and J ends lost 5 bases and 4 bases, in that order; junction bases with no gene match: 5. CDR1 is SQVTM, CDR2 ANQGSEA, per germline. This CDR3 comprises 14 residues. The CDR3 sequence: CSVTGQGAADTQYF. CDR3 nucleotides: TGCAGCGTTACTGGACAGGGGGCAGCAGATACGCAGTATTTT.

This chain joins TRBV2 and TRBJ2-1; D perhaps matches TRBD2 (5 bases). Germline values: CDR1 SNHLY, CDR2 FYNNEI. The CDR3 covers 12 residues. V was pared by 6 bases and J by 10 bases, with 13 bases between. The CDR3 here is CASRTFGGEQFF. As DNA, the CDR3 is TGTGCCAGCAGGACTTTCGGCGGGGAGCAGTTCTTC. Together with reference TRBV2 and TRBJ2-1, the CDR3 gives the full variable domain: EPEVTQTPSHQVTQMGQEVILRCVPISNHLYFYWYRQILGQKVEFLVSFYNNEISEKSEIFDDQFSVERPDGSNFTLKIRSTKLEDSAMYFCASRTFGGEQFFGPGTRLTVL.

This clone was found once. The CDR3 DNA is TGTGCCAGCAGTCTTGGGACAGGGGTAGATACGCAGTATTTT. Its protein is CASSLGTGVDTQYF. V usage is TRBV6-6 and J usage is TRBJ2-3; TRBD1 aligns across 10 bases. The CDR3 is made up of 14 amino acids. V lost 5 bases, J lost 5 bases, and 4 bases stayed unmatched. CDR1 and CDR2 from the germline V gene are MNHNY and SVGAGI (reference sequence).

The V gene is TRBV14, the J gene TRBJ2-3; D uncertain. The CDR3 runs to 15 residues. V shed 3 bases and J shed 4 bases, with 14 bases lying between them. Looked up from germline, CDR1 is SGHDN and CDR2 is FVKESK. The CDR3 region is CASSHWWPRPDTQYF. CDR3 coding DNA: TGTGCCAGCAGCCATTGGTGGCCGCGTCCAGATACGCAGTATTTT. The full variable domain, in which reference TRBV14 and TRBJ2-3 provide the parts outside the CDR3, is EAGVTQFPSHSVIEKGQTVTLRCDPISGHDNLYWYRRVMGKEIKFLLHFVKESKQDESGMPNNRFLAERTGGTYSTLKVQPAELEDSGVYFCASSHWWPRPDTQYFGPGTRLTVL.

The genes are TRBV9 and TRBJ1-1; D ambiguous. The CDR3 has 15 amino acids. From germline, CDR1 is SGDLS and CDR2 YYNGEE. The ends were cut back, 4 bases at V and 4 bases at J, with 17 bases in the middle. This CDR3 is CASSPYQTSATEAFF. In DNA form, the CDR3 reads TGTGCCAGCAGCCCTTACCAGACATCGGCCACTGAAGCTTTCTTT.

The chain combines TRBV18 with TRBJ2-5; D remains unclear. This CDR3 contains 12 residues. The germline V and J ends were trimmed by 5 bases and 0 bases, with 4 bases remaining between them. From germline, CDR1 is KGHSH and CDR2 LQKENI. Here the CDR3 DNA reads TGTGCCAGCTCAACCAACCAAGAGACCCAGTACTTC. It encodes CASSTNQETQYF.

This sequence joins TRBV30 and TRBJ1-3; no firm D call. The length of the CDR3 is 13 residues. Trimming pared 4 bases from V and 11 bases from J, leaving 18 bases between. CDR1 is GTSNPN, CDR2 SVGIG, per germline (reference sequence). The CDR3 is CAWIGRSRHSIYF. The CDR3 region has the DNA TGTGCCTGGATTGGACGCTCCCGGCACTCCATATATTTT.

This clone was detected a few times. The chain has TRBV25-1 and TRBJ2-3; D is unclear. Germline loops: CDR1 MGHDK, CDR2 SYGVNS. The CDR3 loop spans 11 amino acids. Trimming pared 5 bases from V and 5 bases from J, leaving 5 bases between. CDR3 protein: CASSPQDTQYF. The CDR3 DNA reads as TGTGCCAGCAGTCCACAAGATACGCAGTATTTT. Supplemented by reference TRBV25-1 and TRBJ2-3, the full variable domain reads EADIYQTPRYLVIGTGKKITLECSQTMGHDKMYWYQQDPGMELHLIHYSYGVNSTEKGDLSSESTVSRIRTEHFPLTLESARPSHTSQYLCASSPQDTQYFGPGTRLTVL.

The chain is built from TRBV23-1 and TRBJ1-5; D is undetermined. TRBV23-1 is identified as an open reading frame with a role that is uncertain. V was pared by 4 bases and J by 0 bases, with 7 bases between. This CDR3 comprises 14 residues. The CDR3 loop is CASSRADSNQPQHF. Here the CDR3 DNA reads TGCGCCAGCAGTCGGGCAGATAGCAATCAGCCCCAGCATTTT.

The J gene is TRBJ2-1, the V gene TRBV9; maybe TRBD1 (6 bases). CDR1 and CDR2 from the germline V gene are SGDLS and YYNGEE. Trimming cost V 0 bases and J 6 bases, with 16 bases left between them. CDR3 size: 16 residues. As DNA, the CDR3 is TGTGCCAGCAGCGTAGGTTTCAGGACAGCCCCCAATGAGCAGTTCTTC. Protein product: CASSVGFRTAPNEQFF.

This CDR3 reads CASSEYRGLAGGVGNEQFF. The CDR3 DNA reads as TGTGCCAGCAGTGAATACAGGGGGCTGGCGGGAGGAGTAGGTAATGAGCAGTTCTTC. V is TRBV6-1 and J is TRBJ2-1; D is possibly TRBD1 (9 bases). This CDR3 spans 19 amino acids. Germline V CDR1 and CDR2: MNHNS, SASEGT. Trimming left V 2 bases short and J 7 bases short, with 27 bases between.

The chain has TRBV6-1 and TRBJ1-2; 7 positions match TRBD1. Germline CDR1 and CDR2: MNHNS and SASEGT. After removal of 6 bases from V and 2 bases from J, the junction contained 3 bases not matched to a gene. CDR3 length equals 13 residues. As DNA, the CDR3 is TGTGCCAGCAGCAGGACAGGAAACTATGGCTACACCTTC. It codes for CASSRTGNYGYTF.

This clone was picked up a small number of times. This rearrangement joins TRBV5-1 to TRBJ2-2; 8 nucleotides match TRBD2. The V gene's germline CDR1 is SGHRS and CDR2 YFSETQ. This CDR3 region has 16 residues. Trimming at V came to 1 base and at J to 4 bases, leaving 6 bases not matched to a gene. This CDR3 reads CASSLSTGGVTGELFF. In DNA, the CDR3 is TGCGCCAGCAGCTTGTCGACGGGAGGGGTCACCGGGGAGCTGTTTTTT.

This clone was recorded a few times. V and J are TRBV30 and TRBJ1-2, with a weak D call TRBD1 (6 bases). The germline gives CDR1 GTSNPN, CDR2 SVGIG (reference sequence). This CDR3 is built from 13 residues. The V and J ends lost 1 base and 3 bases respectively, with 9 bases between them. The CDR3 DNA is TGTGCCTGGAGTGACACAGGGCACTATGGCTACACCTTC. It specifies CAWSDTGHYGYTF.

DNA for the CDR3: TGTGCGATTGCACAGGGCATCTCCGGGGAGCTGTTTTTT. This codes for CAIAQGISGELFF. The rearrangement joins TRBV10-3 to TRBJ2-2; perhaps TRBD1 as D (6 bases). Germline CDR1 and CDR2: ENHRY and SYGVKD. The CDR3 covers 13 residues.

This clone was counted between two and nine times. Here the CDR3 reads CSVAGALSRDTQYF. DNA for the CDR3: TGCAGCGTGGCAGGGGCGTTGAGTCGGGATACGCAGTATTTT. The V and J genes are TRBV29-1 and TRBJ2-3; D might be TRBD1 (6 bases). This CDR3 has 14 residues. V shed 6 bases and J shed 6 bases, with 19 bases lying between them. Looked up from germline, CDR1 is SQVTM and CDR2 is ANQGSEA.

J is TRBJ2-7 and V is TRBV25-1; TRBD1 or TRBD2 may be the D gene (5 bases each). The CDR3 extends over 14 amino acids. The germline CDR1 and CDR2 sequences are MGHDK and SYGVNS. V was pared by 7 bases and J by 1 base, with 14 bases between. For the CDR3, the DNA is TGTGCCAGCACGGGGCGGGCTCCTTCCTACGAGCAGTACTTC. Translated, it gives CASTGRAPSYEQYF.

The chain is built from TRBV2 and TRBJ1-1; TRBD1 matches at 7 bases. The CDR3 has 15 amino acids. J gave up 4 bases and V 6 bases, and 11 bases lay outside the gene matches. Germline assignment: CDR1 SNHLY and CDR2 FYNNEI. The chain's CDR3 is CASREGTAYSTEAFF. The CDR3 DNA is TGTGCCAGCAGGGAGGGGACAGCTTACTCCACTGAAGCTTTCTTT.

The chain carries TRBV30 and TRBJ2-1; D uncertain. Germline CDR1 GTSNPN, CDR2 SVGIG (reference sequence). The length of the CDR3 is 12 residues. V was trimmed by 0 bases and J by 5 bases, leaving 5 bases between them. The CDR3: CAWSVSHNEQFF. The DNA for the CDR3 is TGTGCCTGGAGTGTATCCCACAATGAGCAGTTCTTC.

This clone showed up just a few times. The rearrangement links TRBV4-1 to TRBJ2-1; no clear D. This CDR3 comprises 17 residues. The germline gives CDR1 MGHRA, CDR2 YSYEKL. V dropped 4 bases and J dropped 1 base, with 17 bases sitting between them. CDR3 residues: CASSRQGNGVSYNEQFF. The CDR3 DNA reads TGCGCCAGCAGCCGTCAAGGGAATGGGGTTTCCTACAATGAGCAGTTCTTC.

This clone has a handful of counts. The V gene is TRBV2, the J gene TRBJ1-3, with 7 positions matching TRBD1. Trimming took 4 bases from V and 7 from J; bases not matched to a gene: 4. Germline CDR1 and CDR2: SNHLY and FYNNEI. The CDR3 runs 13 residues. CDR3 nucleotides: TGTGCCAGCAGTGGGGACAGAAAGAACACCATATATTTT. Protein: CASSGDRKNTIYF. Drawing the rest from reference TRBV2 and TRBJ1-3, the complete variable domain is EPEVTQTPSHQVTQMGQEVILRCVPISNHLYFYWYRQILGQKVEFLVSFYNNEISEKSEIFDDQFSVERPDGSNFTLKIRSTKLEDSAMYFCASSGDRKNTIYFGEGSWLTVV.

This chain connects TRBV5-8 to TRBJ1-4; 7 nucleotides line up with TRBD1. Germline trimming cut 3 bases from V and 2 bases from J; bases unmatched to any gene: 4. The CDR3 loop spans 15 amino acids. Germline CDR1 SGHTS, CDR2 YDEGEE. The CDR3 spells CASSSGTVTNEKLFF. The CDR3 DNA is TGTGCCAGCAGCTCCGGGACAGTGACTAATGAAAAACTGTTTTTT.

This chain links TRBV2 with TRBJ2-7, with TRBD2 identical over 7 bases. Per the germline V gene, CDR1 is SNHLY and CDR2 is FYNNEI. J was trimmed by 1 base and V by 6 bases; bases with no gene match: 6. The CDR3 length is 14 residues. The CDR3 sequence: CASRGGPLSYEQYF. DNA for the CDR3: TGTGCCAGCAGGGGAGGGCCCCTATCCTACGAGCAGTACTTC.

The chain uses TRBV30 and TRBJ1-5, with 7 bases matching TRBD1. This CDR3 contains 13 residues. V lost 1 base to trimming and J lost 7 bases; unmatched junction nucleotides: 4. Germline CDR1 is GTSNPN and CDR2 is SVGIG (reference sequence). The CDR3 DNA reads as TGTGCCTGGAGTGGGGACAGCAGGCAGCCCCAGCATTTT. Translated: CAWSGDSRQPQHF.

The chain recombines TRBV30 with TRBJ1-5; unclear D gene. The V end was cut by 1 base, the J end by 3 bases, with 16 bases between. This CDR3 contains 16 residues. The V gene's germline CDR1 is GTSNPN and CDR2 SVGIG (reference sequence). The CDR3 DNA follows: TGTGCCTGGAGTGCCCTTAGGTTGAGTGACAATCAGCCCCAGCATTTT. Protein: CAWSALRLSDNQPQHF.

The V call is TRBV4-1, the J call TRBJ2-3; D uncertain. The CDR3 has 15 residues. The V and J ends lost 4 bases and 2 bases respectively, with 13 bases between them. From germline, CDR1 is MGHRA and CDR2 YSYEKL. The CDR3 region is CASSPLRLTTDTQYF. CDR3 DNA: TGCGCCAGCAGCCCTCTCCGTCTTACCACAGATACGCAGTATTTT.

V gene TRBV5-6 combines with J gene TRBJ2-1; either TRBD1 or TRBD2 may fit D (6 bases each). V lost 5 bases, J lost 7 bases, and 13 bases lay in between. CDR3 length: 13 amino acids. Germline loops: CDR1 SGHDT, CDR2 YYEEEE. This CDR3 is CASRRGAGNEQFF. In DNA form, the CDR3 reads TGTGCCAGCAGAAGGGGGGCAGGAAATGAGCAGTTCTTC. The whole variable domain, filled in from reference TRBV5-6 and TRBJ2-1, reads DAGVTQSPTHLIKTRGQQVTLRCSPKSGHDTVSWYQQALGQGPQFIFQYYEEEERQRGNFPDRFSGHQFPNYSSELNVNALLLGDSALYLCASRRGAGNEQFFGPGTRLTVL.